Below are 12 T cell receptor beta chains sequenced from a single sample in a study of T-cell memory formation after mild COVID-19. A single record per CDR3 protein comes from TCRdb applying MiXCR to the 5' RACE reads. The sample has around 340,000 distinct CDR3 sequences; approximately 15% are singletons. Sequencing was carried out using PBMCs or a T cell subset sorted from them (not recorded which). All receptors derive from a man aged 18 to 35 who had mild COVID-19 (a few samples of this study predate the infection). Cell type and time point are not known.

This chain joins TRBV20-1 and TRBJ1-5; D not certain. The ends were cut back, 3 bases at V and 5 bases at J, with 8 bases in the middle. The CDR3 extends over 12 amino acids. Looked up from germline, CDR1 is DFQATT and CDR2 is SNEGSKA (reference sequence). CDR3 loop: CSASPQYQPQHF. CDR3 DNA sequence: TGCAGTGCTAGCCCGCAATATCAGCCCCAGCATTTT.

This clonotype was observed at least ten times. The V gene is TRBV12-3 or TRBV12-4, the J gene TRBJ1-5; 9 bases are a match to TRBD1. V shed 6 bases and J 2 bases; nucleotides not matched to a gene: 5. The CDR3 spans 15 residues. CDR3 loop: CASSQTGGGNQPQHF. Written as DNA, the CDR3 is TGTGCCAGCAGCCAGACAGGGGGGGGCAATCAGCCCCAGCATTTT.

CDR3 protein: CASSFFRQETQYF. The CDR3 coding sequence is TGTGCCAGCAGCTTTTTCCGGCAAGAGACCCAGTACTTC. The V and J genes are TRBV7-2 and TRBJ2-5; D gene uncertain. The CDR3 is made up of 13 amino acids. Germline CDR1 and CDR2: SGHTA and FQGNSA. Deletions cut 3 bases from V and 2 bases from J, with 7 bases between.

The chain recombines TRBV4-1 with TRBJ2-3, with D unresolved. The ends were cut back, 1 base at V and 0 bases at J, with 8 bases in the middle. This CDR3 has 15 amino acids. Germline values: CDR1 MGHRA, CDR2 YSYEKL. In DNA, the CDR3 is TGCGCCAGCAGCCAAGGAGACACGAGCACAGATACGCAGTATTTT. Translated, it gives CASSQGDTSTDTQYF.

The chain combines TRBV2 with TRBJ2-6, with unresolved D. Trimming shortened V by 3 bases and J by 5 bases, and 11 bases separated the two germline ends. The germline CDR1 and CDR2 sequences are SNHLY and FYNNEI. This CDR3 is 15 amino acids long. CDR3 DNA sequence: TGTGCCAGCAGTGACCCGGGCCCCTGGGCCAACGTCCTGACTTTC. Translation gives CASSDPGPWANVLTF. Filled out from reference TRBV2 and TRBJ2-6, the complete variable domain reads EPEVTQTPSHQVTQMGQEVILRCVPISNHLYFYWYRQILGQKVEFLVSFYNNEISEKSEIFDDQFSVERPDGSNFTLKIRSTKLEDSAMYFCASSDPGPWANVLTFGAGSRLTVL.

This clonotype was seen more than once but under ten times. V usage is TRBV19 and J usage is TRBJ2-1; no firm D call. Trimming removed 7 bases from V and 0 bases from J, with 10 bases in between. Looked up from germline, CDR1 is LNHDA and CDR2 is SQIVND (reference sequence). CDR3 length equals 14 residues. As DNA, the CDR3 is TGTGCCAGTACCACTCCAAACTCCTACAATGAGCAGTTCTTC. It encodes CASTTPNSYNEQFF.

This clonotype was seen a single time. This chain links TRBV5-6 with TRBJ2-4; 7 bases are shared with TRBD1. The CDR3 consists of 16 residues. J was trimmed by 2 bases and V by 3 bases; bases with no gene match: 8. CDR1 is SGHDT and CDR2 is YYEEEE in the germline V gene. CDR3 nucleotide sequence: TGTGCCAGCAGCTCTCACGGGACAGCTACCAAAAACATTCAGTACTTC. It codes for CASSSHGTATKNIQYF.

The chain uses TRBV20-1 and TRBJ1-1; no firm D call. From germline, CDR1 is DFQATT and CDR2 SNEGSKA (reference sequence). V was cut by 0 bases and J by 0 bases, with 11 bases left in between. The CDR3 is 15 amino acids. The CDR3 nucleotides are TGCAGTGCTAGAGATGCCGAAAAGTTGAACACTGAAGCTTTCTTT. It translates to CSARDAEKLNTEAFF.

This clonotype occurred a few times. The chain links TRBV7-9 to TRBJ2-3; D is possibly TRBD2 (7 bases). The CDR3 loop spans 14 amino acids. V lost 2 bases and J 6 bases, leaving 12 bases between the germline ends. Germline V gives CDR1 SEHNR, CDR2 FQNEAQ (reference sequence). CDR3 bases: TGTGCCAGCAGCTTATGGCGGGGGCGGGATACGCAGTATTTT. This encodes CASSLWRGRDTQYF.

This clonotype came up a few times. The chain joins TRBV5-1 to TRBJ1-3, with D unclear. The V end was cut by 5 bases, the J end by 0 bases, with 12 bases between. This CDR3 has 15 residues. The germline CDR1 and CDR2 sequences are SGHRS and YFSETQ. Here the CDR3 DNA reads TGCGCCAGCAGGGGAGAGCTATTCTCTGGAAACACCATATATTTT. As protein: CASRGELFSGNTIYF.

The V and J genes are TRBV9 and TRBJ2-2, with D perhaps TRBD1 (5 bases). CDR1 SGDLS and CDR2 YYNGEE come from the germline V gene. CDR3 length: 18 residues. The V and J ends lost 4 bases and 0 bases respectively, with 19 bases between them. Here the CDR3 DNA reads TGTGCCAGCAGCAGGACCCCGGGCATAGGGGCGAACACCGGGGAGCTGTTTTTT. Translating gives CASSRTPGIGANTGELFF.

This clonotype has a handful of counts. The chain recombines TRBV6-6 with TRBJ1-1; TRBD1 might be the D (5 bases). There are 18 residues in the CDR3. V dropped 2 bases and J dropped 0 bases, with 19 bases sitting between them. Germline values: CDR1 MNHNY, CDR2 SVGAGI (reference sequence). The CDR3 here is CASSYALREISMNTEAFF. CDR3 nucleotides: TGTGCCAGCAGTTACGCCCTCAGGGAAATCAGCATGAACACTGAAGCTTTCTTT.